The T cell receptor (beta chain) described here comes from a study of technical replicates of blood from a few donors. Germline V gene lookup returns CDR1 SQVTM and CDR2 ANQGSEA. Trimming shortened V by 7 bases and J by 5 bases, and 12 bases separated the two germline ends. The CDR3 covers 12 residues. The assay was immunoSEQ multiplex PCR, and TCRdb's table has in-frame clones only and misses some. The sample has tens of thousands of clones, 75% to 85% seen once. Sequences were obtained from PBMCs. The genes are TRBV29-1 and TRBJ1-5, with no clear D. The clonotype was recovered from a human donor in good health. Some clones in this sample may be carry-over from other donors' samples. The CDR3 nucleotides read TGCAGCGCCGGGTCCTCTTATCAGCCCCAGCATTTT. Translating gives CSAGSSYQPQHF.